This passage covers 17 T cell receptor beta chains from one sample sequenced in a study of shared clonotypes between healthy human individuals. Method: immunoSEQ multiplex PCR; TCRdb's copy keeps in-frame clones and lacks some. In the table there are about 1.5 million clones, nearly 99% of which are singletons. The sequencing sample was made of naive CD4+ T cells sorted from blood. The subset denotes: CD45RA+ positively selected. Receptor source: a man aged 30 to 39 in good health.

This clone was counted once. The gene calls are TRBV28 and TRBJ1-2; D remains ambiguous. Germline assignment: CDR1 MDHEN and CDR2 SYDVKM. V gave up 5 bases and J gave up 4 bases, with 11 bases separating them. The CDR3 totals 13 residues. The CDR3 nucleotides are TGTGCCAGCAGTCCCCCCCCGCCCTATGGCTACACCTTC. Its translation is CASSPPPPYGYTF.

The CDR3 DNA reads as TGTGCCAGCAGCCAGGTTGGTCGGGCCGGGGAGCTGTTTTTT. Translated: CASSQVGRAGELFF. The rearrangement links TRBV9 to TRBJ2-2; D gene uncertain. CDR3 length: 14 amino acids. V lost 4 bases, J lost 6 bases, and 13 bases lay in between. From germline, CDR1 is SGDLS and CDR2 YYNGEE.

Note on this clone: Different DNA sequences within this sample yield the same CDR3. This chain connects TRBV28 to TRBJ2-2, with D perhaps TRBD2 (5 bases). This CDR3 region has 14 residues. From germline, CDR1 is MDHEN and CDR2 SYDVKM. V shed 6 bases and J shed 2 bases, with 10 bases lying between them. CDR3 in amino acids: CASSLGGNTGELFF. CDR3 in DNA: TGTGCCAGCAGCCTAGGAGGAAACACCGGGGAGCTGTTTTTT.

V and J are TRBV9 and TRBJ2-3, with a possible D match to TRBD1 (5 bases). V shed 2 bases and J shed 1 base, with 14 bases lying between them. Germline CDR1 and CDR2: SGDLS and YYNGEE. CDR3 length: 16 amino acids. CDR3 region: CASSVSGQRGTDTQYF. DNA for the CDR3: TGTGCCAGCAGCGTCTCAGGACAACGGGGCACAGATACGCAGTATTTT. The full variable domain, completed using reference TRBV9 and TRBJ2-3, is DSGVTQTPKHLITATGQRVTLRCSPRSGDLSVYWYQQSLDQGLQFLIQYYNGEERAKGNILERFSAQQFPDLHSELNLSSLELGDSALYFCASSVSGQRGTDTQYFGPGTRLTVL.

Points on this clone: The same CDR3 can be traced to other DNA sequences in this sample. The chain couples TRBV9 to TRBJ2-1; D gene ambiguous. CDR1 and CDR2 from the germline V gene are SGDLS and YYNGEE. This CDR3 is built from 13 residues. Trimming cost V 2 bases and J 3 bases, with 6 bases left between them. CDR3 coding DNA: TGTGCCAGCAGCGTCTCGGGCTACAATGAGCAGTTCTTC. Translating it yields CASSVSGYNEQFF.

This clone was detected once. The V and J genes are TRBV6-1 and TRBJ2-5, with D maybe TRBD2 (6 bases). The CDR3 length is 14 residues. The germline gives CDR1 MNHNS, CDR2 SASEGT. The ends were cut back, 6 bases at V and 2 bases at J, with 13 bases in the middle. The CDR3 sequence: CASRRGTSQETQYF. The CDR3 bases are TGTGCCAGCAGACGGGGGACCTCACAAGAGACCCAGTACTTC.

This chain uses TRBV29-1 with TRBJ2-5; D might be TRBD1 (6 bases). Germline lookup yields CDR1 SQVTM and CDR2 ANQGSEA. V shed 6 bases and J shed 4 bases, with 15 bases lying between them. The CDR3 spans 13 residues. The CDR3 protein is CSVRTGWGETQYF. The CDR3 bases are TGCAGCGTCCGAACAGGGTGGGGAGAGACCCAGTACTTC.

This chain uses TRBV5-4 with TRBJ2-7; 7 nucleotides match TRBD1. Germline V gene sequence: CDR1 SGHNT, CDR2 YYREEE (reference sequence). CDR3 size: 16 residues. Unmatched junction bases numbered 8, after V lost 0 bases and J lost 2 bases. In DNA form, the CDR3 reads TGTGCCAGCAGCTTGGCACCGGGACAGTCGGCCTACGAGCAGTACTTC. Residues: CASSLAPGQSAYEQYF.

For this clone: The same CDR3 also results from other DNA sequences found in this sample. The chain has TRBV5-1 and TRBJ2-5; D uncertain. Between the trimmed V and J ends, which lost 0 bases and 1 base, there was a span of 4 bases. Germline CDR1 and CDR2: SGHRS and YFSETQ. The CDR3 has 13 amino acids. The CDR3 reads CASSLGSQETQYF. The DNA for the CDR3 is TGCGCCAGCAGCTTGGGGAGCCAAGAGACCCAGTACTTC.

In DNA form, the CDR3 reads TGTGCCAGCAGTGTAGATGAGGAACAAAGTCGGGCCAACGTCCTGACTTTC. Protein product: CASSVDEEQSRANVLTF. The V gene is TRBV6-1, the J gene TRBJ2-6; D remains unclear. CDR1 MNHNS and CDR2 SASEGT come from the germline V gene. CDR3 size: 17 residues. Trimming took off 4 bases at V and 5 bases at J, with 18 bases between the two ends.

The V call is TRBV5-4, the J call TRBJ2-5; the D gene could be TRBD1 or TRBD2 (6 bases each). With 0 bases removed from V and 9 bases from J, the gap between germline ends came to 12 bases. The CDR3 loop spans 13 amino acids. The germline gives CDR1 SGHNT, CDR2 YYREEE (reference sequence). DNA of the CDR3: TGTGCCAGCAGCTTGGAAGGGGGGCCGGCCCAGTACTTC. Amino acid sequence: CASSLEGGPAQYF.

This sequence joins TRBV2 and TRBJ1-4; D possibly corresponds to TRBD1 (5 bases). Germline assignment: CDR1 SNHLY and CDR2 FYNNEI. The length of the CDR3 is 15 residues. The V end lost 3 bases, the J end lost 3 bases, and 11 bases lay between the germline ends. Here the CDR3 DNA reads TGTGCCAGCAGTGACAGACAGAGGGCTAATGAAAAACTGTTTTTT. It codes for CASSDRQRANEKLFF.

The V gene is TRBV7-2, the J gene TRBJ2-3; 8 bases match TRBD2. V dropped 3 bases and J dropped 0; count of bases not matched to a gene: 5. The CDR3 is 16 amino acids. The germline CDR1 and CDR2 sequences are SGHTA and FQGNSA. CDR3 nucleotides: TGTGCCAGCAGCTTGGTTAGCGGGATGAGCACAGATACGCAGTATTTT. This translates into CASSLVSGMSTDTQYF.

The rearrangement joins TRBV18 to TRBJ2-5, with 7 bases fitting TRBD2. The length of the CDR3 is 14 residues. CDR1 and CDR2 (germline): KGHSH, LQKENI. Trimming took 6 bases from V and 3 from J; bases not matched to a gene: 7. The CDR3: CASSTFGGEETQYF. CDR3 DNA sequence: TGTGCCAGCTCGACCTTTGGGGGGGAAGAGACCCAGTACTTC.

This rearrangement joins TRBV18 to TRBJ2-7; TRBD2 matches at 7 bases. This CDR3 is 15 amino acids long. With V trimmed by 6 bases and J by 3 bases, 11 bases remained unmatched. From germline, CDR1 is KGHSH and CDR2 LQKENI. CDR3 nucleotides: TGTGCCAGCTCGCCTCGGCTAGCGGCTTACTACGAGCAGTACTTC. Translating it yields CASSPRLAAYYEQYF.

The rearrangement uses TRBV7-8 and TRBJ2-5, with D maybe TRBD2 (6 bases). Trimming stripped 5 bases from V and 4 bases from J, with 14 bases between. Germline V lookup: CDR1 SGHVS, CDR2 FQNEAQ. This CDR3 spans 14 amino acids. CDR3 residues: CASSQGLIIETQYF. The CDR3, as DNA: TGTGCCAGCAGCCAAGGACTAATCATAGAGACCCAGTACTTC.

This clone was observed a single time. CDR3 coding DNA: TGTGCCAGCAGGGCGGGACAGTTACAAGAGACCCAGTACTTC. Translating it yields CASRAGQLQETQYF. The V call is TRBV6-1, the J call TRBJ2-5; D is perhaps TRBD1 (7 bases). Looked up from germline, CDR1 is MNHNS and CDR2 is SASEGT. V was shortened by 6 bases and J by 2 bases, with 13 bases between the two germline ends. The CDR3 extends over 14 amino acids.